Included here is one TCR beta chain sequence, with context. These data are taken from a study of blood T cell repertoires in COVID-19. Data came from immunoSEQ multiplex PCR; TCRdb stores just in-frame clones and leaves some out. The top ten hold around 23% of the sample, which has 20,000 to 25,000 clones, approximately 80% seen once. V trimming: 5 bases; J trimming: 11 bases; junction bases outside the gene matches: 8. The CDR3 contains 12 residues. Germline CDR1 reads MNHEY; CDR2 reads SVGEGT. This clonotype was sampled from a man older than 75 with active or convalescent COVID-19. The chain couples TRBV6-2 or TRBV6-3 to TRBJ2-7; 8 bases agree with TRBD1. Specimen: peripheral blood. CDR3 DNA: TGTGCCAGCAGTCCCCAGGGGGCACAAGAGTACTTC. It is translated as CASSPQGAQEYF.